This T cell receptor (beta chain) was found in a study of cytomegalovirus exposure and HLA in healthy donors. Study in general: The 120 validation repertoires, a later analysis reported, used the same platform as the roughly 660 repertoires from the first cohort.

The donors were part of the validation cohort, which consisted of under 150 subjects and was separate from the first cohort of around 620 subjects. Concerning this clone itself: The antigen remains undetermined.

Germline V gene lookup returns CDR1 SGHNT and CDR2 YENEEA. The CDR3 contains 16 residues. The V segment lost 4 bases and the J segment 5 bases; nucleotides outside the gene matches: 11. Study-wide results and limits: Three chains linked to CMV were shown in vitro to be specific for CMV antigens.

Clones were sequenced by immunoSEQ multiplex PCR, and TCRdb holds only the in-frame ones, with some missing. The repertoire has a few hundred thousand clones, around 87% of them found once; the top ten carry under 0.45%. This TCR was sampled from a woman under 30 in good health and CMV-seronegative. The genes are TRBV11-3 and TRBJ2-3; 8 bases map to TRBD1. The sequenced material came from PBMCs. This chain's CDR3 is CASSSSRDRTKDTQYF. CDR3 nucleotide sequence: TGTGCCAGCAGCTCCAGCCGGGACAGGACCAAAGATACGCAGTATTTT.